This T cell receptor beta chain was documented in a study of PD-1 blockade in mismatch repair-deficient tumors. Germline CDR1 SGHRS, CDR2 YFSETQ. V lost 0 bases, J lost 4 bases, and 4 bases stayed unmatched. CDR3 length: 16 amino acids. Produced via immunoSEQ multiplex PCR; TCRdb's table is partial and in-frame only. The profile shows about 63,000 clones, more than 70% of them singletons. Specimen: peripheral blood, collected 52 weeks after starting pembrolizumab. V is TRBV5-1 and J is TRBJ2-1; 10 bases are shared with TRBD2. This TCR came from an adult with mismatch repair-deficient cancer. The CDR3 DNA reads TGCGCCAGCAGCTTGGTGGTAGCGGGAGGATACAATGAGCAGTTCTTC. It codes for CASSLVVAGGYNEQFF.